This TCR beta chain is from a study of identical twins' blood T cells. This clonotype was seen a handful of times. MiXCR, applied by TCRdb to the 5' RACE reads, yields one record per CDR3 protein. The sample comprises roughly 380,000 distinct CDR3 sequences, 25% to 35% of which are singletons, and about 6.1% rests with the top ten. This CDR3 contains 14 residues. V gave up 5 bases and J gave up 3 bases; unmatched junction bases: 5. The sequenced material came from PBMCs. The TCR sequence derives from a woman aged 18-49 years in good health. The chain links TRBV12-3 or TRBV12-4 to TRBJ2-5, with 8 bases fitting TRBD2. CDR3 bases: TGTGCCAGCAGTGTGAGCGGGAGTAAAGAGACCCAGTACTTC. As protein: CASSVSGSKETQYF.